This T cell receptor beta chain was profiled in a study of T cells in Graves' hyperthyroidism and ophthalmopathy. Study-wide results and limits: Ophthalmopathy and stable hyperthyroidism were told apart by a 13 V-J model. Among clonotypes expanded in thyroid above 0.001, most were also found in blood.

There are many counts of this clonotype. Its antigen remains unidentified. Per the germline V gene, CDR1 is SNHLY and CDR2 is FYNNEI. CDR3 length equals 16 residues. The V end lost 5 bases, the J end lost 3 bases, and 20 bases lay between the germline ends. Patients were excluded for uncontrolled infection, other autoimmune disease, pregnancy or lactation. Diagnosis relied on clinical symptoms, serum thyroxine and TRAb, thyroid ultrasound and orbital computed tomography. RNA transcripts provided the source from which TCR beta CDR3 regions were amplified. In the first-round RT-PCR of the TCR CDR3, the HTBI primer set was used. Via MiXCR, TCRdb re-called the multiplex PCR reads, giving one row per CDR3 protein. The table includes roughly 96,000 distinct CDR3 sequences, under 65% detected once.

The chain has TRBV2 and TRBJ2-7; no clear D. Sequencing used blood. This clonotype was obtained from a woman aged 35 to 49 with Graves' hyperthyroidism. As DNA, the CDR3 is TGTGCCAGCAGTTTAACGGACCCGCGGTCGGGCTACGAGCAGTACTTC. Translated, it gives CASSLTDPRSGYEQYF.